The 18 T cell receptor beta chains in this list originate from one sample, sequenced in a study of T cell changes during pregnancy in multiple sclerosis. Profiling relied on immunoSEQ multiplex PCR, and the TCRdb table lists in-frame clones only, not all of them. The sample includes 55,000 to 75,000 clones, just over 90% of them seen just once. Sequenced material: peripheral blood, taken after pregnancy. Source of these receptors: a female donor with multiple sclerosis, enrolled in a pregnancy study.

V is TRBV18 and J is TRBJ2-7; 9 bases are shared with TRBD1. With 4 bases clipped from V and 5 bases from J, the junction kept 9 bases outside the gene matches. Germline assignment: CDR1 KGHSH and CDR2 LQKENI. CDR3 length equals 15 residues. CDR3 DNA sequence: TGTGCCAGCTCACTCAACCGGGACAGGGACCACGAGCAGTACTTC. Protein product: CASSLNRDRDHEQYF.

The J gene is TRBJ2-7, the V gene TRBV6-6; 9 nucleotides match TRBD1. This CDR3 has 14 residues. Germline CDR1 reads MNHNY; CDR2 reads SVGAGI (reference sequence). Losses at the gene ends were 5 bases for V and 4 bases for J; bases not matched to a gene: 6. This CDR3 reads CASSAGTGPYEQYF. The DNA of the CDR3 is TGTGCCAGCAGTGCCGGGACAGGGCCTTACGAGCAGTACTTC.

The V call is TRBV19, the J call TRBJ2-2; 12 bases match TRBD1. The CDR3 has 15 amino acids. Trimming took 6 bases from V and 7 from J; bases not matched to a gene: 6. Germline V gene sequence: CDR1 LNHDA, CDR2 SQIVND (reference sequence). CDR3 protein: CASSSGQGAFGELFF. CDR3 in DNA: TGTGCCAGTAGCTCGGGACAGGGGGCATTCGGGGAGCTGTTTTTT.

The chain uses TRBV7-9 and TRBJ1-2; 9 bases are shared with TRBD1. Trimming took 2 bases from V and 2 from J; bases not matched to a gene: 6. This CDR3 has 16 amino acids. CDR1 is SEHNR, CDR2 FQNEAQ, per germline (reference sequence). The CDR3 is CASSLYAGQGNYGYTF. DNA for the CDR3: TGTGCCAGCAGCTTATACGCCGGACAGGGGAACTATGGCTACACCTTC.

The gene calls are TRBV9 and TRBJ2-1; D remains ambiguous. The V and J ends lost 5 bases and 5 bases respectively, with 5 bases between them. The CDR3 extends over 11 amino acids. CDR1 and CDR2 from the germline V gene are SGDLS and YYNGEE. CDR3 loop: CASRSNNEQFF. Here the CDR3 DNA reads TGTGCCAGCAGAAGCAACAATGAGCAGTTCTTC.

Only a few counts were recorded for this clone. The V gene is TRBV7-2, the J gene TRBJ1-1; possibly TRBD1 for D (5 bases). V was cut by 5 bases and J by 3 bases, with 7 bases left in between. Per germline, CDR1 SGHTA and CDR2 FQGNSA. CDR3 size: 12 residues. CDR3 in amino acids: CASSKQDTEAFF. The CDR3 DNA is TGTGCCAGCAGCAAACAGGACACTGAAGCTTTCTTT.

The chain is built from TRBV9 and TRBJ2-7; TRBD1 matches at 9 bases. Germline CDR1 reads SGDLS; CDR2 reads YYNGEE. Trimming cost V 4 bases and J 3 bases; bases outside gene matches: 5. CDR3 length: 14 residues. CDR3 region: CASSPRTGVYEQYF. For the CDR3, the DNA is TGTGCCAGCAGCCCCCGGACAGGGGTCTACGAGCAGTACTTC. Looking up the rest from reference TRBV9 and TRBJ2-7 gives the full variable domain: DSGVTQTPKHLITATGQRVTLRCSPRSGDLSVYWYQQSLDQGLQFLIQYYNGEERAKGNILERFSAQQFPDLHSELNLSSLELGDSALYFCASSPRTGVYEQYFGPGTRLTVT.

This chain joins TRBV5-6 and TRBJ1-1; TRBD1 is a possible D gene (6 bases). The germline gives CDR1 SGHDT, CDR2 YYEEEE. The CDR3 is made up of 14 amino acids. Trimming removed 2 bases from V and 2 bases from J, with 10 bases in between. The CDR3 loop reads CASSFDRINTEAFF. The DNA of the CDR3 is TGTGCCAGCAGCTTCGACAGGATTAACACTGAAGCTTTCTTT.

V and J are TRBV11-2 and TRBJ1-4; 7 positions agree with TRBD1. Germline lookup yields CDR1 SGHAT and CDR2 FQNNGV. CDR3 length: 15 amino acids. Trimming took 8 bases from V and 8 from J; bases not matched to a gene: 14. The CDR3 reads CASHDQGVLEEKLFF. The CDR3 coding sequence is TGTGCCAGCCACGACCAGGGGGTGTTAGAGGAAAAACTGTTTTTT.

The chain couples TRBV19 to TRBJ2-1, with 10 bases matching TRBD2. Germline CDR1 and CDR2: LNHDA and SQIVND (reference sequence). The CDR3 extends over 15 amino acids. V lost 1 base to trimming and J lost 7 bases; unmatched junction nucleotides: 4. The CDR3 DNA follows: TGTGCCAGTAGTATAGCCATAGCGGGAGGTAATGAGCAGTTCTTC. Its protein product is CASSIAIAGGNEQFF.

The chain uses TRBV27 and TRBJ2-2; 8 bases match TRBD1. This CDR3 contains 16 residues. Germline V gene sequence: CDR1 MNHEY, CDR2 SMNVEV (reference sequence). J lost 2 bases, V lost 6 bases, and 8 bases had no gene match. Written as DNA, the CDR3 is TGTGCCAGCAGAAAACAGGGGGTGGTAAACACCGGGGAGCTGTTTTTT. It codes for CASRKQGVVNTGELFF.

V gene TRBV10-1 combines with J gene TRBJ1-2, with TRBD1 as a possible D gene (6 bases). Trimming took 4 bases from V and 7 from J, leaving 19 bases between them. CDR1 and CDR2 from the germline V gene are WNHNN and SYGVQD (reference sequence). The CDR3 runs to 15 residues. The CDR3 DNA follows: TGCGCCAGCAGTGGAATCACAGGGTCGCGGTCTGGCTACACCTTC. This gives the protein CASSGITGSRSGYTF.

The chain uses TRBV29-1 and TRBJ2-2, with D perhaps TRBD1 (6 bases). The CDR3 loop spans 13 amino acids. The germline V and J ends were trimmed by 7 bases and 7 bases, with 16 bases remaining between them. CDR1 and CDR2 from the germline V gene are SQVTM and ANQGSEA. CDR3 protein: CSGRQDPNGELFF. In DNA, the CDR3 is TGCAGCGGCCGACAGGATCCTAACGGGGAGCTGTTTTTT.

This chain joins TRBV7-2 and TRBJ2-3, with D hard to call. V lost 4 bases and J 5 bases, leaving 7 bases between the germline ends. This CDR3 contains 12 residues. Germline V gives CDR1 SGHTA, CDR2 FQGNSA. CDR3 amino acids: CASSYYRDTQYF. CDR3 nucleotide sequence: TGTGCCAGCAGCTACTACCGAGATACGCAGTATTTT. Drawing the rest from reference TRBV7-2 and TRBJ2-3, the complete variable domain is GAGVSQSPSNKVTEKGKDVELRCDPISGHTALYWYRQSLGQGLEFLIYFQGNSAPDKSGLPSDRFSAERTGGSVSTLTIQRTQQEDSAVYLCASSYYRDTQYFGPGTRLTVL.

The rearrangement uses TRBV27 and TRBJ1-2; 7 bases match TRBD1. V lost 5 bases and J lost 4; bases outside the gene matches: 16. This CDR3 is 17 amino acids long. The germline gives CDR1 MNHEY, CDR2 SMNVEV (reference sequence). CDR3: CASSHHPGTESFYGYTF. The CDR3 DNA is TGTGCCAGCAGTCACCACCCCGGGACAGAGTCTTTCTATGGCTACACCTTC.

The chain combines TRBV29-1 with TRBJ1-4; tentatively, D is TRBD1 (6 bases). CDR1 is SQVTM, CDR2 ANQGSEA, per germline. The V gene lost 4 bases and the J gene lost 5 bases, with 11 bases spanning the gap. There are 13 residues in the CDR3. The DNA of the CDR3 is TGCAGCGTTGTACAGGGTACGAATGAAAAACTGTTTTTT. Translated: CSVVQGTNEKLFF.

The chain recombines TRBV11-2 with TRBJ2-1; 8 bases are a match to TRBD2. With 5 bases clipped from V and 4 bases from J, the junction kept 10 bases outside the gene matches. Germline CDR1 is SGHAT and CDR2 is FQNNGV. This CDR3 is built from 16 residues. The CDR3 DNA reads as TGTGCCAGCAGCGTCCCCGGGCGGGAGGTTTACAATGAGCAGTTCTTC. Translating gives CASSVPGREVYNEQFF.

This rearrangement joins TRBV6-5 to TRBJ1-2; no clear D. The CDR3 has 13 amino acids. The V gene lost 0 bases and the J gene lost 5 bases, with 7 bases spanning the gap. The germline gives CDR1 MNHEY, CDR2 SVGAGI. CDR3 residues: CASSYSRDYGYTF. The CDR3 DNA is TGTGCCAGCAGTTACTCCCGCGATTATGGCTACACCTTC.